One TCR beta chain is described in this entry. The data derive from a study of blood T cell repertoires in COVID-19. Across the study: From the United States, Italy and Spain came samples of acute and convalescent COVID-19. Sources were T cells, B-cell-depleted T cells, or PBMCs; the material itself was cDNA or gDNA.

Germline CDR1 and CDR2: LGHDT and YNNKEL (reference sequence). The CDR3 has 16 residues. The V and J ends lost 1 base and 3 bases respectively, with 12 bases between them. TCRdb's table, derived via immunoSEQ multiplex PCR, lists solely in-frame clones and lacks some. The repertoire holds roughly 190,000 clones, with 84% as singletons. Participant-reported clinical history was the basis for cohort assignment. The chain uses TRBV3-1 (or the pseudogene TRBV3-2) and TRBJ2-2; TRBD2 might be the D (6 bases). Source material: PBMCs or T cells enriched from blood (not recorded which). The source of this sequence is a woman in her thirties who had been exposed to COVID-19. The CDR3 DNA sequence: TGTGCCAGCAGCCAAGTGCGTGGGACTGACACCGGGGAGCTGTTTTTT. Protein: CASSQVRGTDTGELFF.